The 20 T cell receptor beta chains below all came from one sample that was sequenced in a study of blood T cell repertoires in COVID-19. Profiling relied on immunoSEQ multiplex PCR, and the TCRdb table lists in-frame clones only, not all of them. Of approximately 200,000 clones listed, about 82% are singletons. Sequencing used peripheral blood. The source of these receptors is a woman aged 25 to 39 with acute or convalescent COVID-19.

This rearrangement joins TRBV28 to TRBJ1-5, with TRBD1 matching 11 bases. V lost 2 bases to trimming and J lost 5 bases; unmatched junction nucleotides: 8. Germline V lookup: CDR1 MDHEN, CDR2 SYDVKM. This CDR3 has 17 residues. Here the CDR3 reads CASSLTGGQGGDQPQHF. The CDR3 DNA is TGTGCCAGCAGTTTAACGGGGGGACAGGGGGGAGATCAGCCCCAGCATTTT.

The V and J genes are TRBV5-4 and TRBJ2-7; TRBD2 might be the D (6 bases). The ends were cut back, 4 bases at V and 1 base at J, with 18 bases in the middle. The CDR3 extends over 16 amino acids. Germline CDR1 is SGHNT and CDR2 is YYREEE (reference sequence). Written as DNA, the CDR3 is TGTGCCAGCAGCCAGGCTAGGGTAGCGGCATCCTACGAGCAGTACTTC. Amino acid sequence: CASSQARVAASYEQYF.

V and J are TRBV30 and TRBJ1-1; possible D gene TRBD1, 5 bases. The CDR3 has 12 residues. Per the germline V gene, CDR1 is GTSNPN and CDR2 is SVGIG (reference sequence). V lost 5 bases, J lost 0 bases, and 7 bases lay in between. The CDR3 region has the DNA TGTGCCTGGGAGACAGTGAACACTGAAGCTTTCTTT. Protein product: CAWETVNTEAFF. Combining the CDR3 with reference TRBV30 and TRBJ1-1 gives the whole variable domain SQTIHQWPATLVQPVGSPLSLECTVEGTSNPNLYWYRQAAGRGLQLLFYSVGIGQISSEVPQNLSASRPQDRQFILSSKKLLLSDSGFYLCAWETVNTEAFFGQGTRLTVV.

The chain uses TRBV6-5 and TRBJ1-2; D gene ambiguous. Trimming pared 4 bases from V and 6 bases from J, leaving 6 bases between. In germline, CDR1 is MNHEY, CDR2 SVGAGI. This CDR3 region has 11 residues. The CDR3: CASSLQDGYTF. The CDR3 nucleotides read TGTGCCAGCAGTTTGCAGGATGGCTACACCTTC.

This clone was detected only a few times. In the same sample, other DNA sequences code for this CDR3. The rearrangement joins TRBV10-3 to TRBJ1-5; D call uncertain. The V end lost 0 bases, the J end lost 7 bases, and 13 bases lay between the germline ends. CDR1 is ENHRY, CDR2 SYGVKD, per germline. This CDR3 comprises 15 residues. CDR3 bases: TGTGCCATCAGTGAGTCGTTGGAGGGTCGGCAGCCCCAGCATTTT. This sequence encodes CAISESLEGRQPQHF.

This sequence joins TRBV27 and TRBJ2-7; 11 nucleotides align to TRBD2. J was trimmed by 5 bases and V by 6 bases; bases with no gene match: 6. This CDR3 comprises 14 residues. The germline CDR1 and CDR2 sequences are MNHEY and SMNVEV (reference sequence). CDR3 loop: CASRMTSGINEQYF. The CDR3 bases are TGTGCCAGCAGGATGACTAGCGGGATCAACGAGCAGTACTTC.

V and J are TRBV19 and TRBJ1-6; D is uncertain. Germline-derived CDR1 and CDR2 are LNHDA and SQIVND (reference sequence). The CDR3 runs 15 residues. Trimming took off 2 bases at V and 7 bases at J, with 12 bases between the two ends. CDR3: CASSISPGANSPLHF. For the CDR3, the DNA is TGTGCCAGTAGTATAAGCCCGGGAGCAAATTCACCCCTCCACTTT.

The chain links TRBV3-1 (or the pseudogene TRBV3-2) to TRBJ2-5, with 12 bases matching TRBD2. J was trimmed by 3 bases and V by 4 bases; bases with no gene match: 3. Germline CDR1 and CDR2: LGHDT and YNNKEL (reference sequence). The CDR3 contains 15 residues. DNA for the CDR3: TGTGCCAGCAGCCGGACTAGCGGGACTAAAGAGACCCAGTACTTC. Amino acids: CASSRTSGTKETQYF.

The genes are TRBV7-8 and TRBJ1-5; TRBD1 matches 7 bases. V shed 5 bases and J 0 bases; nucleotides not matched to a gene: 4. Looked up from germline, CDR1 is SGHVS and CDR2 is FQNEAQ. The CDR3 sequence is 15 residues long. The CDR3 protein is CASSHTGDSNQPQHF. As DNA, the CDR3 is TGTGCCAGCAGCCACACAGGGGATAGCAATCAGCCCCAGCATTTT.

Worth noting for this clone: Distinct nucleotide sequences in the sample also encode this CDR3. The chain is built from TRBV14 and TRBJ2-7; 7 bases line up with TRBD2. With 5 bases clipped from V and 0 bases from J, the junction kept 4 bases outside the gene matches. The CDR3 contains 14 residues. CDR1 SGHDN and CDR2 FVKESK come from the germline V gene. The CDR3 DNA reads TGTGCCAGCAGCTTCGGCGGGAGCTCCTACGAGCAGTACTTC. Translation: CASSFGGSSYEQYF.

This rearrangement joins TRBV19 to TRBJ2-2; maybe TRBD1 (7 bases). Germline V CDR1 and CDR2: LNHDA, SQIVND (reference sequence). The ends were cut back, 2 bases at V and 5 bases at J, with 12 bases in the middle. The CDR3 sequence is 15 residues long. The CDR3 DNA follows: TGTGCCAGTAGTATATCGGCAGGGGGGACCGGGGAGCTGTTTTTT. As protein: CASSISAGGTGELFF. Drawing the rest from reference TRBV19 and TRBJ2-2, the complete variable domain is DGGITQSPKYLFRKEGQNVTLSCEQNLNHDAMYWYRQDPGQGLRLIYYSQIVNDFQKGDIAEGYSVSREKKESFPLTVTSAQKNPTAFYLCASSISAGGTGELFFGEGSRLTVL.

V is TRBV27 and J is TRBJ2-1; a possible D gene is TRBD2 (6 bases). The CDR3 contains 13 residues. The germline V gene encodes CDR1 MNHEY and CDR2 SMNVEV (reference sequence). Trimming took off 3 bases at V and 7 bases at J, with 10 bases between the two ends. CDR3 in DNA: TGTGCCAGCAGTTTGGCGGGGTCTAATGAGCAGTTCTTC. Translating it yields CASSLAGSNEQFF.

The chain uses TRBV3-1 (or the pseudogene TRBV3-2) and TRBJ2-7, with D tentatively TRBD2 (7 bases). Trimming pared 4 bases from V and 0 bases from J, leaving 10 bases between. The length of the CDR3 is 14 residues. Germline V gene data show CDR1 as LGHDT and CDR2 as YNNKEL (reference sequence). DNA for the CDR3: TGTGCCAGCAGCCTCCGGGGGGCCTCCTACGAGCAGTACTTC. Translated, it gives CASSLRGASYEQYF.

The rearrangement links TRBV7-6 to TRBJ2-3, with 7 positions matching TRBD1. This CDR3 contains 15 residues. Trimming cost V 5 bases and J 2 bases; bases outside gene matches: 7. The V gene's germline CDR1 is SGHVS and CDR2 FNYEAQ. The CDR3 protein is CASSNRQGNTDTQYF. The CDR3 region has the DNA TGTGCCAGCAGCAATCGACAGGGCAACACAGATACGCAGTATTTT.

V and J are TRBV23-1 and TRBJ1-2; no clear D. TRBV23-1 is marked as an open reading frame, function uncertain. The CDR3 is 12 amino acids. V dropped 6 bases and J dropped 3 bases, with 8 bases sitting between them. CDR3 nucleotides: TGCGCCAGCAGCCCCGGTCACTATGGCTACACCTTC. It encodes CASSPGHYGYTF.

This chain uses TRBV7-9 with TRBJ1-4, with TRBD1 matching 7 bases. The CDR3 sequence is 15 residues long. The junction had 7 bases not matched to a gene; V was cut back by 5 bases and J by 4 bases. Germline-derived CDR1 and CDR2 are SEHNR and FQNEAQ (reference sequence). The CDR3 nucleotides are TGTGCCAGCAGCCCGACGGGACAGAATAATGAAAAACTGTTTTTT. It specifies CASSPTGQNNEKLFF.

V usage is TRBV5-1 and J usage is TRBJ2-3; a weak D match, TRBD2 (7 bases). V lost 1 base, J lost 3 bases, and 18 bases lay in between. The CDR3 totals 17 residues. CDR1 is SGHRS, CDR2 YFSETQ, per germline. In DNA, the CDR3 is TGCGCCAGCAGCTTGACCCTTTGGGGGGGCAGGACAGATACGCAGTATTTT. Its translation is CASSLTLWGGRTDTQYF.

The chain combines TRBV7-8 with TRBJ1-2, with TRBD1 matching 8 bases. The germline V gene has CDR1 SGHVS and CDR2 FQNEAQ. The junction had 2 bases not matched to a gene; V was cut back by 5 bases and J by 0 bases. This CDR3 has 14 residues. CDR3: CASSPGQANYGYTF. The CDR3 DNA reads TGTGCCAGCAGCCCGGGACAGGCTAACTATGGCTACACCTTC.

V gene TRBV6-4 combines with J gene TRBJ2-5; tentative D call: TRBD1 (6 bases). Germline lookup yields CDR1 MRHNA and CDR2 SNTAGT. The CDR3 consists of 15 residues. The germline V and J ends were trimmed by 5 bases and 3 bases, with 16 bases remaining between them. The chain's CDR3 is CASSFAWTAEETQYF. The CDR3 DNA is TGTGCCAGCAGTTTCGCCTGGACAGCTGAAGAGACCCAGTACTTC.

This chain links TRBV6-4 with TRBJ2-3; possibly TRBD2 for D (5 bases). CDR3 length equals 15 residues. Trimming stripped 5 bases from V and 0 bases from J, with 12 bases between. Per the germline V gene, CDR1 is MRHNA and CDR2 is SNTAGT. This CDR3 reads CASSQDYLSTDTQYF. In nucleotides, the CDR3 is TGTGCCAGCAGTCAAGACTACCTAAGCACAGATACGCAGTATTTT.